One sample yielded the 30 T cell receptor beta chains listed below, sequenced in a study of PD-L1 blockade in urothelial cancer. Produced via immunoSEQ multiplex PCR; TCRdb's table is partial and in-frame only. The sample includes about 100,000 clones, 70% to 90% of them seen just once. The source material was PBMCs, sampled around atezolizumab (anti-PD-L1) treatment. These receptors all come from a man aged 50 to 59 with urothelial cancer.

The rearrangement uses TRBV27 and TRBJ2-5; 13 bases map to TRBD2. The CDR3 spans 15 residues. V shed 7 bases and J 5 bases; nucleotides not matched to a gene: 7. Germline lookup yields CDR1 MNHEY and CDR2 SMNVEV (reference sequence). CDR3 nucleotide sequence: TGTGCCAGCAAGGGACTAGCGGGAAATACGGAGACCCAGTACTTC. Protein sequence: CASKGLAGNTETQYF.

The chain links TRBV18 to TRBJ2-4; TRBD2 agrees at 9 bases. This CDR3 comprises 16 residues. Per the germline V gene, CDR1 is KGHSH and CDR2 is LQKENI. The ends lost 4 bases at V and 5 bases at J; junction bases unmatched: 9. CDR3 loop: CASSRKTVAGENIQYF. The CDR3 DNA reads as TGTGCCAGCTCACGGAAAACCGTAGCGGGAGAAAACATTCAGTACTTC.

The chain is built from TRBV18 and TRBJ2-2, with 9 bases lining up with TRBD1. The CDR3 runs 16 residues. Germline-derived CDR1 and CDR2 are KGHSH and LQKENI. V dropped 1 base and J dropped 5; count of bases not matched to a gene: 5. The CDR3 sequence is CASSPQQDRGTGELFF. The CDR3 nucleotides read TGTGCCAGCTCACCACAACAGGACAGGGGTACCGGGGAGCTGTTTTTT.

The V call is TRBV5-1, the J call TRBJ1-4; 9 bases align to TRBD1. CDR3 length equals 14 residues. Per germline, CDR1 SGHRS and CDR2 YFSETQ. V trimming: 0 bases; J trimming: 8 bases; junction bases outside the gene matches: 2. The CDR3 spells CASSLGTGEEKLFF. The CDR3 DNA reads as TGCGCCAGCAGCTTGGGGACAGGGGAAGAAAAACTGTTTTTT.

This sequence joins TRBV6-5 and TRBJ2-2, with 8 bases that match TRBD2. Germline V gene sequence: CDR1 MNHEY, CDR2 SVGAGI. The CDR3 is made up of 15 amino acids. The junction had 7 bases not matched to a gene; V was cut back by 6 bases and J by 4 bases. The CDR3 bases are TGTGCCAGCAGAGGCGGGAGGTTGGTCACCGGGGAGCTGTTTTTT. Translating gives CASRGGRLVTGELFF.

The count of this clone is one. The chain employs TRBV7-3 and TRBJ1-2; D might be TRBD1 (5 bases). Trimming left V 1 base short and J 4 bases short, with 16 bases between. Germline V CDR1 and CDR2: SGHTA, FQGTGA. CDR3 length: 16 amino acids. In DNA form, the CDR3 reads TGTGCCAGCAGCTTAAACGCGGGGACGAACGTCTATGGCTACACCTTC. Protein: CASSLNAGTNVYGYTF.

The chain is built from TRBV19 and TRBJ2-1; 10 bases are a match to TRBD1. The CDR3 spans 17 residues. V shed 5 bases and J 7 bases; nucleotides not matched to a gene: 14. CDR1 LNHDA and CDR2 SQIVND come from the germline V gene (reference sequence). The CDR3 coding sequence is TGTGCCAGTAGTCTATCACCAATCGGACAGGGGGGGAATGAGCAGTTCTTC. Amino acid sequence: CASSLSPIGQGGNEQFF.

The J gene is TRBJ2-7, the V gene TRBV6-1, with 9 bases that match TRBD1. CDR3 length equals 13 residues. The ends lost 6 bases at V and 3 bases at J; junction bases unmatched: 3. Germline V gene sequence: CDR1 MNHNS, CDR2 SASEGT. The CDR3 spells CASSGTGNYEQYF. The CDR3 DNA reads as TGTGCCAGCAGCGGGACAGGGAACTACGAGCAGTACTTC.

The chain recombines TRBV13 with TRBJ2-2, with a tentative D call TRBD2 (6 bases). V gave up 5 bases and J gave up 1 base, with 8 bases separating them. Germline-derived CDR1 and CDR2 are PRHDT and FYEKMQ (reference sequence). The CDR3 length is 14 residues. The chain's CDR3 is CASSRGLNTGELFF. For the CDR3, the DNA is TGTGCCAGCAGCCGGGGACTGAACACCGGGGAGCTGTTTTTT. Variable domain in full (rest from reference TRBV13 and TRBJ2-2): AAGVIQSPRHLIKEKRETATLKCYPIPRHDTVYWYQQGPGQDPQFLISFYEKMQSDKGSIPDRFSAQQFSDYHSELNMSSLELGDSALYFCASSRGLNTGELFFGEGSRLTVL.

In the case of this clone: The germline gene is not matched at one end of the junction; a read error may be the cause. The chain has TRBV19 and TRBJ1-2, with 8 positions matching TRBD1. The germline CDR1 and CDR2 sequences are LNHDA and SQIVND (reference sequence). The CDR3 has 12 amino acids. CDR3 protein: CASSKQPGQAFF. Written as DNA, the CDR3 is TGTGCCAGTAGTAAACAACCGGGACAGGCATTTTTC.

This chain joins TRBV4-1 and TRBJ2-7, with 7 bases fitting TRBD1. The CDR3 is 13 residues long. Germline V CDR1 and CDR2: MGHRA, YSYEKL. Trimming cost V 6 bases and J 5 bases; bases outside gene matches: 7. This CDR3 is CASRDGTADEQYF. Here the CDR3 DNA reads TGCGCCAGCAGGGACGGGACAGCGGACGAGCAGTACTTC.

This clone was observed once. J is TRBJ1-1 and V is TRBV9; D remains ambiguous. The CDR3 sequence is 15 residues long. The germline CDR1 and CDR2 sequences are SGDLS and YYNGEE. Trimming removed 1 base at V and 0 bases at J, with 10 bases between. CDR3 residues: CASSVSEAMNTEAFF. Written as DNA, the CDR3 is TGTGCCAGCAGCGTAAGTGAGGCAATGAACACTGAAGCTTTCTTT.

The chain has TRBV7-9 and TRBJ2-3; the match to TRBD2 covers 13 bases. Per germline, CDR1 SEHNR and CDR2 FQNEAQ (reference sequence). Losses at the gene ends were 5 bases for V and 11 bases for J; bases not matched to a gene: 13. The CDR3 has 16 amino acids. CDR3 residues: CASSRPGLAGEGKQYF. The CDR3 bases are TGTGCCAGCAGCCGACCCGGACTAGCGGGAGAGGGTAAGCAGTATTTT. The full variable domain, in which reference TRBV7-9 and TRBJ2-3 provide the parts outside the CDR3, is DTGVSQNPRHKITKRGQNVTFRCDPISEHNRLYWYRQTLGQGPEFLTYFQNEAQLEKSRLLSDRFSAERPKGSFSTLEIQRTEQGDSAMYLCASSRPGLAGEGKQYFGPGTRLTVL.

The J gene is TRBJ2-2, the V gene TRBV30; no firm D call. The V end was cut by 3 bases, the J end by 1 base, with 9 bases between. The germline gives CDR1 GTSNPN, CDR2 SVGIG (reference sequence). This CDR3 has 14 amino acids. The CDR3 DNA reads TGTGCCTGGAGACGTTCTAGGAACACCGGGGAGCTGTTTTTT. Its protein is CAWRRSRNTGELFF.

The rearrangement links TRBV2 to TRBJ2-5; 10 positions agree with TRBD2. Germline V CDR1 and CDR2: SNHLY, FYNNEI. Unmatched junction bases numbered 2, after V lost 0 bases and J lost 1 base. The CDR3 loop spans 16 amino acids. The CDR3 reads CASSEASGRVQETQYF. The CDR3 DNA follows: TGTGCCAGCAGTGAAGCGAGCGGGAGGGTCCAAGAGACCCAGTACTTC. Full variable domain (rest looked up from reference TRBV2 and TRBJ2-5): EPEVTQTPSHQVTQMGQEVILRCVPISNHLYFYWYRQILGQKVEFLVSFYNNEISEKSEIFDDQFSVERPDGSNFTLKIRSTKLEDSAMYFCASSEASGRVQETQYFGPGTRLLVL.

This sequence joins TRBV5-6 and TRBJ1-2, with D hard to call. CDR1 is SGHDT and CDR2 is YYEEEE in the germline V gene. This CDR3 has 12 amino acids. Trimming stripped 4 bases from V and 7 bases from J, with 11 bases between. Written as DNA, the CDR3 is TGTGCCAGCAGCCGACTAGGGAGTGGCTACACCTTC. Protein: CASSRLGSGYTF.

This rearrangement joins TRBV2 to TRBJ1-3; D call uncertain. Trimming left V 2 bases short and J 0 bases short, with 5 bases between. The CDR3 consists of 14 residues. Germline CDR1 is SNHLY and CDR2 is FYNNEI. The CDR3 spells CASSEHSSGNTIYF. The CDR3 bases are TGTGCCAGCAGTGAACACAGCTCTGGAAACACCATATATTTT.

V usage is TRBV18 and J usage is TRBJ1-1, with D maybe TRBD1 (5 bases). In germline, CDR1 is KGHSH, CDR2 LQKENI. V was pared by 3 bases and J by 5 bases, with 22 bases between. CDR3 length equals 17 residues. The CDR3 coding sequence is TGTGCCAGCTCACCTCCGCGGGGCTTGAACTCGTGGACTGAAGCTTTCTTT. Its protein is CASSPPRGLNSWTEAFF.

This clone has more than one count but fewer than ten. The chain couples TRBV6-6 to TRBJ2-5, with TRBD2 identical over 8 bases. The CDR3 contains 15 residues. CDR1 and CDR2 from the germline V gene are MNHNY and SVGAGI (reference sequence). V shed 6 bases and J 4 bases; nucleotides not matched to a gene: 10. Here the CDR3 DNA reads TGTGCCAGCAGCCCTACCCGCCTAGCGGGAGAGACCCAGTACTTC. Its translation: CASSPTRLAGETQYF.

This clone was seen more than once but under ten times. The J gene is TRBJ2-6, the V gene TRBV5-1; D gene uncertain. Between the trimmed V and J ends, which lost 0 bases and 0 bases, there was a span of 7 bases. CDR3 size: 16 residues. Germline V gene data show CDR1 as SGHRS and CDR2 as YFSETQ. CDR3 DNA: TGCGCCAGCAGCTTGGATAGCCACTCTGGGGCCAACGTCCTGACTTTC. Amino acid sequence: CASSLDSHSGANVLTF.

This clone appeared once. The V call is TRBV2, the J call TRBJ2-3; 12 nucleotides agree with TRBD2. Trimming removed 8 bases from V and 3 bases from J; junction bases left unmatched: 6. The V gene's germline CDR1 is SNHLY and CDR2 FYNNEI. This CDR3 is built from 15 residues. CDR3 sequence: CASQYGLAGTDTQYF. In DNA, the CDR3 is TGTGCCAGCCAATATGGACTAGCGGGAACAGATACGCAGTATTTT.

This clone was seen a few times. The chain is built from TRBV20-1 and TRBJ2-1, with D unresolved. This CDR3 region has 11 residues. V lost 3 bases, J lost 4 bases, and 4 bases lay in between. Germline V gene sequence: CDR1 DFQATT, CDR2 SNEGSKA (reference sequence). CDR3 sequence: CSASAYNEQFF. In DNA, the CDR3 is TGCAGTGCTAGTGCGTACAATGAGCAGTTCTTC.

DNA of the CDR3: TGTGCCAGCAGGGGCGAAGGCACCGGGGAGCTGTTTTTT. It specifies CASRGEGTGELFF. The chain is built from TRBV7-9 and TRBJ2-2; D gene uncertain. Germline V lookup: CDR1 SEHNR, CDR2 FQNEAQ (reference sequence). With 6 bases removed from V and 4 bases from J, the gap between germline ends came to 9 bases. The CDR3 runs to 13 residues.

This clone was found a few times. The chain couples TRBV15 to TRBJ2-7; no clear D. CDR1 and CDR2 (germline): LNHNV, YYDKDF (reference sequence). This CDR3 comprises 15 residues. The V end was cut by 0 bases, the J end by 0 bases, with 9 bases between. CDR3 DNA: TGTGCCACCAGCAGAGATCGAGGCGGCTCCTACGAGCAGTACTTC. It translates to CATSRDRGGSYEQYF. The whole variable domain, filled in from reference TRBV15 and TRBJ2-7, reads DAMVIQNPRYQVTQFGKPVTLSCSQTLNHNVMYWYQQKSSQAPKLLFHYYDKDFNNEADTPDNFQSRRPNTSFCFLDIRSPGLGDTAMYLCATSRDRGGSYEQYFGPGTRLTVT.

This clone has a handful of counts. The V and J genes are TRBV7-2 and TRBJ2-5; D unclear. CDR1 is SGHTA, CDR2 FQGNSA, per germline. The CDR3 is made up of 14 amino acids. Trimming pared 6 bases from V and 4 bases from J, leaving 15 bases between. The CDR3 reads CASRRYGSLETQYF. As DNA, the CDR3 is TGTGCCAGCAGGCGTTATGGTAGCCTAGAGACCCAGTACTTC.

This sequence joins TRBV5-1 and TRBJ1-4, with D perhaps TRBD1 (5 bases). The length of the CDR3 is 15 residues. The V end was cut by 1 base, the J end by 8 bases, with 15 bases between. CDR1 and CDR2 from the germline V gene are SGHRS and YFSETQ. The CDR3 region is CASSLRQPAEEKLFF. As DNA, the CDR3 is TGCGCCAGCAGCTTGAGACAGCCGGCTGAGGAAAAACTGTTTTTT.

The chain has TRBV19 and TRBJ2-2; TRBD1 is a possible D gene (6 bases). CDR1 is LNHDA and CDR2 is SQIVND in the germline V gene (reference sequence). The CDR3 extends over 15 amino acids. Trimming took 3 bases from V and 6 from J, leaving 14 bases between them. CDR3 protein: CASSMAGGPAGELFF. CDR3 sequence (DNA): TGTGCCAGTAGTATGGCTGGGGGCCCGGCCGGGGAGCTGTTTTTT.

The gene calls are TRBV25-1 and TRBJ1-2, with 8 bases lining up with TRBD1. Trimming cost V 3 bases and J 4 bases; bases outside gene matches: 4. Germline CDR1 and CDR2: MGHDK and SYGVNS. The CDR3 spans 14 residues. Here the CDR3 reads CASSDDRGPYGYTF. The CDR3 nucleotides are TGTGCCAGCAGTGACGACAGGGGCCCCTATGGCTACACCTTC.

This clone is a singleton in its sample. This chain uses TRBV7-2 with TRBJ2-7; 11 nucleotides line up with TRBD2. The length of the CDR3 is 16 residues. Germline CDR1 and CDR2: SGHTA and FQGNSA. Trimming removed 5 bases from V and 4 bases from J; junction bases left unmatched: 10. CDR3 sequence: CASSPELAGVRYEQYF. The CDR3 bases are TGTGCCAGCAGCCCAGAACTAGCGGGAGTACGGTACGAGCAGTACTTC.

This clone was detected a few times. V and J are TRBV18 and TRBJ2-1; possible D gene TRBD2, 6 bases. The V end lost 2 bases, the J end lost 10 bases, and 12 bases lay between the germline ends. Germline lookup yields CDR1 KGHSH and CDR2 LQKENI. The CDR3 has 13 amino acids. CDR3 DNA sequence: TGTGCCAGCTCACCAGCCCGGGAGACAGAGCAGTTCTTC. This translates into CASSPARETEQFF.